Below, 9 T cell receptor beta chains from the same sample are listed, as sequenced in a study of T-cell reconstitution after alpha-beta-depleted transplantation in children. Unique molecular identifiers tagged the TCRbeta library. TCRdb independently ran MiXCR on the PCR reads; one entry per CDR3 protein. This sample has about 540,000 distinct CDR3 sequences, with approximately 16% found just once. This sample comprised PBMCs from the stem cell graft donor, obtained from the stem cell graft. The receptors stem from a human donor who donated a stem cell graft to a child with acute lymphoblastic leukemia.

This clonotype turned up a few times. The chain uses TRBV19 and TRBJ2-2; D is perhaps TRBD1 or TRBD2 (6 bases each). The length of the CDR3 is 12 residues. CDR1 is LNHDA and CDR2 is SQIVND in the germline V gene (reference sequence). V gave up 6 bases and J gave up 6 bases, with 8 bases separating them. This CDR3 is CASRRGPGELFF. DNA for the CDR3: TGTGCCAGTAGACGGGGGCCCGGGGAGCTGTTTTTT.

The chain couples TRBV29-1 to TRBJ2-7; 8 positions match TRBD2. The germline V gene encodes CDR1 SQVTM and CDR2 ANQGSEA. This CDR3 has 13 residues. V lost 7 bases, J lost 0 bases, and 5 bases stayed unmatched. CDR3 nucleotide sequence: TGCAGCGCTTCAGCGGGGGCCTCCTACGAGCAGTACTTC. Protein: CSASAGASYEQYF.

This clonotype showed up just a few times. The chain joins TRBV20-1 to TRBJ1-2; weak D call: TRBD1 (6 bases). The CDR3 runs to 13 residues. Trimming removed 2 bases from V and 2 bases from J, with 9 bases in between. The germline gives CDR1 DFQATT, CDR2 SNEGSKA (reference sequence). CDR3 amino acids: CSARSGANYGYTF. CDR3 coding DNA: TGCAGTGCTAGATCAGGGGCCAACTATGGCTACACCTTC.

The sample holds a few counts of this clonotype. V is TRBV12-3 or TRBV12-4 and J is TRBJ1-5; unclear D gene. There are 18 residues in the CDR3. V lost 6 bases and J lost 0, with 21 bases in between. The CDR3 reads CASSHDVRADHSNQPQHF. Here the CDR3 DNA reads TGTGCCAGCAGCCACGACGTTAGGGCAGACCATAGCAATCAGCCCCAGCATTTT.

The rearrangement joins TRBV4-1 to TRBJ2-5, with D tentatively TRBD1 (6 bases). Trimming took 3 bases from V and 0 from J, leaving 14 bases between them. The CDR3 is 16 amino acids. In germline, CDR1 is MGHRA, CDR2 YSYEKL. CDR3 nucleotides: TGCGCCAGCAGCCAGCCGGGACACCTGTACCAAGAGACCCAGTACTTC. Protein: CASSQPGHLYQETQYF.

This chain connects TRBV27 to TRBJ2-7; D is uncertain. V was pared by 2 bases and J by 3 bases, with 14 bases between. Germline lookup yields CDR1 MNHEY and CDR2 SMNVEV (reference sequence). The CDR3 loop spans 15 amino acids. CDR3 amino acids: CASSLGGNLLYEQYF. The CDR3 coding sequence is TGTGCCAGCAGTTTAGGTGGTAACTTACTCTACGAGCAGTACTTC.

The chain uses TRBV10-3 and TRBJ2-7; 8 bases are a match to TRBD1. There are 14 residues in the CDR3. Trimming took 10 bases from V and 5 from J; bases not matched to a gene: 13. The germline V gene has CDR1 ENHRY and CDR2 SYGVKD. DNA for the CDR3: TGTGCCACGATAAACCGGGACAGGCCCGACGAGCAGTACTTC. Amino acids: CATINRDRPDEQYF.

This clonotype came up a few times. V and J are TRBV5-1 and TRBJ1-2; the D is unclear. With 4 bases removed from V and 8 bases from J, the gap between germline ends came to 18 bases. The germline CDR1 and CDR2 sequences are SGHRS and YFSETQ. The CDR3 is 14 amino acids. The CDR3 is CASSPGPPAQGYTF. CDR3 DNA: TGCGCCAGCAGCCCTGGACCCCCGGCGCAAGGCTACACCTTC.

The sample holds a few counts of this clonotype. The chain is built from TRBV5-1 and TRBJ1-1; unclear D gene. CDR1 is SGHRS, CDR2 YFSETQ, per germline. The CDR3 spans 15 residues. Trimming removed 6 bases at V and 4 bases at J, with 19 bases between. CDR3 residues: CASTLKQNPGTEAFF. CDR3 bases: TGCGCCAGCACCTTAAAGCAGAACCCGGGCACTGAAGCTTTCTTT. Based on the CDR3 plus reference TRBV5-1 and TRBJ1-1, the full variable domain is KAGVTQTPRYLIKTRGQQVTLSCSPISGHRSVSWYQQTPGQGLQFLFEYFSETQRNKGNFPGRFSGRQFSNSRSEMNVSTLELGDSALYLCASTLKQNPGTEAFFGQGTRLTVV.